The 25 T cell receptor beta chains presented below share a single source sample, sequenced in a study of blood T cell repertoires in COVID-19. Assay: immunoSEQ multiplex PCR; the TCRdb copy retains only in-frame clones and omits some. The profile shows 130,000 to 150,000 clones, over 70% of them singletons. Specimen: peripheral blood. These receptors were taken from a woman aged 45-65 years with acute or convalescent COVID-19.

This clone was counted once. The chain couples TRBV28 to TRBJ2-2; the D is unclear. Per germline, CDR1 MDHEN and CDR2 SYDVKM. V lost 1 base, J lost 3 bases, and 12 bases lay in between. The CDR3 is 16 residues long. The CDR3 DNA reads TGTGCCAGCAGTTTATACGGTAGAGAGGACACCGGGGAGCTGTTTTTT. This sequence encodes CASSLYGREDTGELFF.

The V gene is TRBV11-3, the J gene TRBJ2-5; D is uncertain. Germline-derived CDR1 and CDR2 are SGHNT and YENEEA. CDR3 length: 13 residues. V was clipped by 4 bases and J by 5 bases, with 11 bases between them. The CDR3 coding sequence is TGTGCCAGCAGCTCTGATAGTGGTGAGACCCAGTACTTC. The encoded protein is CASSSDSGETQYF.

The chain employs TRBV30 and TRBJ1-1; D unresolved. The CDR3 runs 15 residues. The germline V gene encodes CDR1 GTSNPN and CDR2 SVGIG (reference sequence). Trimming stripped 4 bases from V and 6 bases from J, with 21 bases between. CDR3 in DNA: TGTGCCTGGACCCGGTCTTACCGATCGATAGCTGAAGCTTTCTTT. Amino acid sequence: CAWTRSYRSIAEAFF.

The rearrangement joins TRBV5-1 to TRBJ2-1; D is undetermined. V lost 2 bases and J lost 8, with 17 bases in between. CDR1 and CDR2 from the germline V gene are SGHRS and YFSETQ. This CDR3 has 15 amino acids. This chain's CDR3 is CASSFPPPRGDEQFF. The CDR3 nucleotides are TGCGCCAGCAGCTTCCCCCCCCCGCGAGGTGATGAGCAGTTCTTC.

The chain combines TRBV5-6 with TRBJ2-4; maybe TRBD1 (6 bases). V was cut by 2 bases and J by 0 bases, with 12 bases left in between. The CDR3 spans 16 residues. Germline assignment: CDR1 SGHDT and CDR2 YYEEEE. The CDR3 DNA follows: TGTGCCAGCAGCTTTATGGGGGCACTAGCCAAAAACATTCAGTACTTC. Protein: CASSFMGALAKNIQYF.

V gene TRBV5-6 combines with J gene TRBJ1-5; 7 bases align to TRBD1. The germline gives CDR1 SGHDT, CDR2 YYEEEE. V lost 3 bases and J lost 3; bases outside the gene matches: 3. CDR3 length equals 14 residues. The CDR3 nucleotides are TGTGCCAGCAGCTGGACAGGTAACAATCAGCCCCAGCATTTT. Amino acids: CASSWTGNNQPQHF.

The chain joins TRBV11-2 to TRBJ2-1; TRBD2 aligns across 11 bases. The CDR3 spans 19 residues. V dropped 5 bases and J dropped 0; count of bases not matched to a gene: 12. CDR1 is SGHAT, CDR2 FQNNGV, per germline. In nucleotides, the CDR3 is TGTGCCAGCAGCGGTATAGCGGGGGGGGAAAGAGGCTCCTACAATGAGCAGTTCTTC. Protein product: CASSGIAGGERGSYNEQFF.

This chain uses TRBV10-3 with TRBJ2-7, with D maybe TRBD1 (6 bases). Germline loops: CDR1 ENHRY, CDR2 SYGVKD. The CDR3 spans 11 residues. The V and J ends lost 11 bases and 4 bases respectively, with 12 bases between them. The CDR3 sequence is CASRGNYEQYF. As DNA, the CDR3 is TGTGCCTCCAGGGGAAATTACGAGCAGTACTTC.

The V call is TRBV28, the J call TRBJ1-2, with 7 bases matching TRBD1. Germline V lookup: CDR1 MDHEN, CDR2 SYDVKM. The CDR3 has 13 amino acids. Germline trimming cut 6 bases from V and 5 bases from J; bases unmatched to any gene: 6. The chain's CDR3 is CASSRGVGYGYTF. As DNA, the CDR3 is TGTGCCAGCAGCAGGGGGGTTGGGTATGGCTACACCTTC.

The rearrangement links TRBV20-1 to TRBJ1-2; 7 bases map to TRBD1. This CDR3 is 15 amino acids long. The V gene end was trimmed by 6 bases and the J gene end by 4 bases; junction bases not matched to a gene: 14. From germline, CDR1 is DFQATT and CDR2 SNEGSKA (reference sequence). In nucleotides, the CDR3 is TGCAGTGCCAGTACAGGGGACGGGGGTATCTATGGCTACACCTTC. Translated: CSASTGDGGIYGYTF.

This clone is a singleton in its sample. The chain recombines TRBV30 with TRBJ2-5, with TRBD2 matching 8 bases. Germline CDR1 and CDR2: GTSNPN and SVGIG (reference sequence). The J segment lost 9 bases and the V segment lost 0 bases, leaving 9 bases of the junction unmatched. The CDR3 runs 14 residues. CDR3 bases: TGTGCCTGGAGTGTGTCAGCGGGGGCGTCGGCCCAGTACTTC. Protein sequence: CAWSVSAGASAQYF. Full variable domain (remainder filled in from reference TRBV30 and TRBJ2-5): SQTIHQWPATLVQPVGSPLSLECTVEGTSNPNLYWYRQAAGRGLQLLFYSVGIGQISSEVPQNLSASRPQDRQFILSSKKLLLSDSGFYLCAWSVSAGASAQYFGPGTRLLVL.

The genes are TRBV29-1 and TRBJ1-2; 7 bases are a match to TRBD1. CDR3 length: 13 amino acids. Germline CDR1 reads SQVTM; CDR2 reads ANQGSEA. With V trimmed by 7 bases and J by 8 bases, 13 bases remained unmatched. The CDR3: CSADRELTMGYTF. The CDR3 DNA follows: TGCAGCGCTGACAGGGAACTAACTATGGGCTACACCTTC.

This chain links TRBV7-2 with TRBJ2-4; TRBD2 is a possible D gene (6 bases). Trimming left V 6 bases short and J 6 bases short, with 24 bases between. From germline, CDR1 is SGHTA and CDR2 FQGNSA. The CDR3 has 17 amino acids. DNA for the CDR3: TGTGCCAGCAGTCCTCGAGGTAGCGGTAAGGTGGGAAACATTCAGTACTTC. Protein: CASSPRGSGKVGNIQYF. Full variable domain (missing parts from reference TRBV7-2 and TRBJ2-4): GAGVSQSPSNKVTEKGKDVELRCDPISGHTALYWYRQSLGQGLEFLIYFQGNSAPDKSGLPSDRFSAERTGGSVSTLTIQRTQQEDSAVYLCASSPRGSGKVGNIQYFGAGTRLSVL.

The CDR3 is CASSQGYEAYNEQFF. CDR3 nucleotides: TGCGCCAGCAGCCAAGGATACGAAGCATACAATGAGCAGTTCTTC. The chain couples TRBV4-1 to TRBJ2-1; D remains unclear. This CDR3 is built from 15 residues. Trimming removed 1 base from V and 4 bases from J, with 11 bases in between. The germline CDR1 and CDR2 sequences are MGHRA and YSYEKL.

The rearrangement joins TRBV30 to TRBJ1-6, with a weak D call TRBD1 (5 bases). This CDR3 is 12 amino acids long. Looked up from germline, CDR1 is GTSNPN and CDR2 is SVGIG (reference sequence). Trimming left V 3 bases short and J 7 bases short, with 7 bases between. Here the CDR3 DNA reads TGTGCCTGGAGAGCAGGGAATTCACCCCTCCACTTT. It specifies CAWRAGNSPLHF.

The chain is built from TRBV12-3 or TRBV12-4 and TRBJ1-3; possibly TRBD1 for D (5 bases). V was cut by 6 bases and J by 3 bases, with 9 bases left in between. This CDR3 has 13 amino acids. CDR3 sequence reads: CASRQGDGNTIYF. The DNA for the CDR3 is TGTGCCAGCAGGCAAGGGGATGGAAACACCATATATTTT.

This clone was found a few times. The J gene is TRBJ1-4, the V gene TRBV19; D ambiguous. V was pared by 6 bases and J by 2 bases, with 10 bases between. Germline loops: CDR1 LNHDA, CDR2 SQIVND (reference sequence). This CDR3 is built from 14 residues. The DNA for the CDR3 is TGTGCCAGTAGAAAGGGAGGTACTAATGAAAAACTGTTTTTT. The encoded protein is CASRKGGTNEKLFF.

The V gene is TRBV18, the J gene TRBJ2-7; maybe TRBD1 (5 bases). The CDR3 runs 15 residues. The ends were cut back, 3 bases at V and 1 base at J, with 13 bases in the middle. Germline V gene sequence: CDR1 KGHSH, CDR2 LQKENI. The CDR3 DNA follows: TGTGCCAGCTCACCCTTGGACATCCCTTCCTACGAGCAGTACTTC. Amino acid sequence: CASSPLDIPSYEQYF.

The V gene is TRBV4-1, the J gene TRBJ1-1, with TRBD1 matching over 10 bases. This CDR3 has 17 amino acids. Trimming removed 2 bases from V and 2 bases from J; junction bases left unmatched: 8. The V gene's germline CDR1 is MGHRA and CDR2 YSYEKL. The CDR3 DNA follows: TGCGCCAGCAGCCAATCCGGGACAGGGGAAATTAACACTGAAGCTTTCTTT. Its protein is CASSQSGTGEINTEAFF.

The chain has TRBV11-2 and TRBJ2-7, with 15 bases fitting TRBD2. Losses at the gene ends were 3 bases for V and 3 bases for J; bases not matched to a gene: 12. The CDR3 runs 19 residues. Looked up from germline, CDR1 is SGHAT and CDR2 is FQNNGV. The CDR3 nucleotides read TGTGCCAGCAGCTTCCGTCCCGGGACTAGCGGGAGGTCCTTCTACGAGCAGTACTTC. Translating gives CASSFRPGTSGRSFYEQYF.

This CDR3 is CASSPLTGELFF. The CDR3 coding sequence is TGTGCCAGCAGCCCCCTTACCGGGGAGCTGTTTTTT. This chain uses TRBV6-5 with TRBJ2-2, with D unclear. Per germline, CDR1 MNHEY and CDR2 SVGAGI. The CDR3 runs to 12 residues. V was trimmed by 6 bases and J by 5 bases, leaving 7 bases between them.

The chain combines TRBV6-5 with TRBJ1-1, with a tentative D call TRBD1 (6 bases). V was pared by 0 bases and J by 5 bases, with 7 bases between. The CDR3 extends over 13 amino acids. Germline V gives CDR1 MNHEY, CDR2 SVGAGI. CDR3 region: CASSYSDRTEAFF. The CDR3 bases are TGTGCCAGCAGTTACTCGGACAGAACTGAAGCTTTCTTT.

The chain recombines TRBV6-1 with TRBJ1-5, with 8 bases lining up with TRBD1. The germline V gene has CDR1 MNHNS and CDR2 SASEGT. This CDR3 has 12 residues. V dropped 3 bases and J dropped 9; count of bases not matched to a gene: 1. DNA of the CDR3: TGTGCCAGCAGTGACAGGGGGCTGCCCCAGCATTTT. The encoded protein is CASSDRGLPQHF.

The sample holds one count of this clone. The gene calls are TRBV7-9 and TRBJ2-2, with TRBD2 as a possible D gene (7 bases). The CDR3 sequence is 19 residues long. The germline V gene has CDR1 SEHNR and CDR2 FQNEAQ (reference sequence). The V end lost 2 bases, the J end lost 2 bases, and 21 bases lay between the germline ends. In DNA, the CDR3 is TGTGCCAGCAGCTTAACGGCGGGCGGGGGCATGTATAACACCGGGGAGCTGTTTTTT. As protein: CASSLTAGGGMYNTGELFF.

This chain uses TRBV6-1 with TRBJ2-7; 12 positions match TRBD2. Per the germline V gene, CDR1 is MNHNS and CDR2 is SASEGT. The CDR3 has 15 amino acids. J lost 4 bases, V lost 0 bases, and 1 base had no gene match. CDR3 sequence reads: CASSEATSGSYEQYF. As DNA, the CDR3 is TGTGCCAGCAGTGAAGCGACTAGCGGGAGTTACGAGCAGTACTTC.